This entry lists 22 T cell receptor beta chains sequenced from one sample in a study of T cells in Graves' hyperthyroidism and ophthalmopathy. TCR beta CDR3 region amplification was performed from RNA transcripts. Primed by the HTBI set, a first-round RT-PCR was run on the TCR CDR3. TCRdb itself ran the multiplex PCR reads through MiXCR, one entry per CDR3 protein. Seen here are about 570,000 distinct CDR3 sequences, about half observed once, and the top ten hold under 20%. The sample was peripheral blood or thyroid tissue (not recorded which). The receptors shown here come from an adult woman with Graves' disease, either hyperthyroidism or ophthalmopathy (not recorded which).

This clonotype was seen a few times. The rearrangement uses TRBV2 and TRBJ1-6; D ambiguous. This CDR3 spans 15 amino acids. V gave up 6 bases and J gave up 10 bases, with 19 bases separating them. Per germline, CDR1 SNHLY and CDR2 FYNNEI. The CDR3 is CASSGRVGLRSPLHF. The CDR3 DNA sequence: TGTGCCAGCAGCGGAAGGGTGGGCCTTCGGTCACCCCTCCACTTT.

The V call is TRBV6-5, the J call TRBJ2-3, with a possible D match to TRBD1 (5 bases). Trimming removed 6 bases at V and 1 base at J, with 14 bases between. Germline-derived CDR1 and CDR2 are MNHEY and SVGAGI. The CDR3 is 15 residues long. The CDR3 region has the DNA TGTGCCAGCAGCCCCCAGGGAAGGGGCACAGATACGCAGTATTTT. Encoded protein: CASSPQGRGTDTQYF.

This clonotype showed up just once. This sequence joins TRBV13 and TRBJ1-5, with D maybe TRBD1 (5 bases). In germline, CDR1 is PRHDT, CDR2 FYEKMQ (reference sequence). The CDR3 contains 12 residues. Trimming took off 0 bases at V and 11 bases at J, with 8 bases between the two ends. CDR3 DNA sequence: TGTGCCAGCAGCTTAGGGTACAGGACCCAGCATTTT. Protein product: CASSLGYRTQHF.

As to this clonotype: This may arise from a read error, as a much more abundant clone is one base away. This chain links TRBV28 with TRBJ1-5; D is ambiguous. Looked up from germline, CDR1 is MDHEN and CDR2 is SYDVKM. CDR3 length: 14 amino acids. V shed 3 bases and J shed 3 bases, with 9 bases lying between them. This chain's CDR3 is CASSLGSANQPQHF. CDR3 nucleotide sequence: TGTGCCAGCAGTTTGGGCAGTGCCAATCAGCCCCAGCATTTT. The full variable domain, in which reference TRBV28 and TRBJ1-5 provide the parts outside the CDR3, is DVKVTQSSRYLVKRTGEKVFLECVQDMDHENMFWYRQDPGLGLRLIYFSYDVKMKEKGDIPEGYSVSREKKERFSLILESASTNQTSMYLCASSLGSANQPQHFGDGTRLSIL.

This clonotype was seen at least ten times. This rearrangement joins TRBV10-3 to TRBJ1-4, with D hard to call. The CDR3 runs to 15 residues. CDR1 and CDR2 (germline): ENHRY, SYGVKD. Trimming cost V 1 base and J 5 bases, with 11 bases left between them. CDR3 in amino acids: CAISELSRRNEKLFF. The CDR3 nucleotides read TGTGCCATCAGTGAGTTGAGCAGAAGAAATGAAAAACTGTTTTTT.

This clonotype was observed many times. The rearrangement joins TRBV2 to TRBJ2-7; the D is unclear. V was shortened by 7 bases and J by 4 bases, with 14 bases between the two germline ends. CDR3 length: 13 residues. Germline V gene lookup returns CDR1 SNHLY and CDR2 FYNNEI. CDR3 region: CASIPDEPYEQYF. CDR3 in DNA: TGTGCCAGCATTCCCGACGAACCATACGAGCAGTACTTC. The complete variable domain, with remaining parts taken from reference TRBV2 and TRBJ2-7, reads EPEVTQTPSHQVTQMGQEVILRCVPISNHLYFYWYRQILGQKVEFLVSFYNNEISEKSEIFDDQFSVERPDGSNFTLKIRSTKLEDSAMYFCASIPDEPYEQYFGPGTRLTVT.

In this sample, this clonotype turned up many times. This rearrangement joins TRBV20-1 to TRBJ2-5, with 7 nucleotides matching TRBD1. CDR1 DFQATT and CDR2 SNEGSKA come from the germline V gene (reference sequence). The CDR3 totals 12 residues. The V segment lost 6 bases and the J segment 4 bases; nucleotides outside the gene matches: 5. CDR3 amino acids: CSAWDSRETQYF. The CDR3 DNA follows: TGCAGTGCCTGGGACAGCAGAGAGACCCAGTACTTC.

This clonotype was recorded at least ten times. The CDR3 DNA sequence: TGCGCCAGCAGCCAGGGACAGACCTACGAGCAGTACTTC. It is translated as CASSQGQTYEQYF. The chain joins TRBV4-1 to TRBJ2-7; 7 nucleotides line up with TRBD1. This CDR3 spans 13 amino acids. The germline V gene has CDR1 MGHRA and CDR2 YSYEKL. The junction had 1 base not matched to a gene; V was cut back by 3 bases and J by 2 bases.

As regards this clonotype: A single base separates this from a much larger clone, so it may be a read error. J is TRBJ2-7 and V is TRBV6-5, with no clear D. The CDR3 is 14 amino acids. Trimming pared 0 bases from V and 6 bases from J, leaving 12 bases between. The germline CDR1 and CDR2 sequences are MNHEY and SVGAGI. The CDR3 spells CASSYSIEFCEQYF. In nucleotides, the CDR3 is TGTGCCAGCAGTTACTCGATCGAGTTCTGCGAGCAGTACTTC.

The rearrangement joins TRBV10-3 to TRBJ2-7; D unclear. Trimming cost V 10 bases and J 4 bases, with 17 bases left between them. This CDR3 has 13 amino acids. Per the germline V gene, CDR1 is ENHRY and CDR2 is SYGVKD. The CDR3 here is CASSTIDGYEQYF. The DNA of the CDR3 is TGTGCCAGCAGCACTATCGACGGGTACGAGCAGTACTTC.

This clonotype was found many times. The rearrangement joins TRBV9 to TRBJ2-3; D gene uncertain. Germline V gives CDR1 SGDLS, CDR2 YYNGEE. Trimming removed 0 bases at V and 0 bases at J, with 20 bases between. The CDR3 contains 19 residues. The CDR3 region is CASSVGATPTATSTDTQYF. For the CDR3, the DNA is TGTGCCAGCAGCGTAGGGGCGACTCCAACTGCAACTAGCACAGATACGCAGTATTTT.

The chain links TRBV20-1 to TRBJ1-2; D remains ambiguous. Trimming removed 6 bases from V and 5 bases from J, with 10 bases in between. This CDR3 spans 11 amino acids. Per germline, CDR1 DFQATT and CDR2 SNEGSKA (reference sequence). The CDR3 coding sequence is TGCAGTGCGTGGACGAGTTATGGCTACACCTTC. Translated: CSAWTSYGYTF.

The rearrangement uses TRBV7-8 and TRBJ2-3, with D possibly called TRBD1 or TRBD2 (5 bases each). V was cut by 5 bases and J by 2 bases, with 17 bases left in between. The length of the CDR3 is 16 residues. Germline V gene data show CDR1 as SGHVS and CDR2 as FQNEAQ. CDR3 in DNA: TGTGCCAGCAGCCCTTTTGGGGGAGTGTTCACAGATACGCAGTATTTT. Translation gives CASSPFGGVFTDTQYF.

This chain uses TRBV7-2 with TRBJ1-4; 9 bases are a match to TRBD1. CDR3 size: 16 residues. The germline V gene has CDR1 SGHTA and CDR2 FQGNSA. With V trimmed by 5 bases and J by 8 bases, 12 bases remained unmatched. The CDR3 DNA sequence: TGTGCCAGCAGCCCATCCTTGGGGACAGGGTGGGAAAAACTGTTTTTT. Its protein product is CASSPSLGTGWEKLFF. Drawing the rest from reference TRBV7-2 and TRBJ1-4, the complete variable domain is GAGVSQSPSNKVTEKGKDVELRCDPISGHTALYWYRQSLGQGLEFLIYFQGNSAPDKSGLPSDRFSAERTGGSVSTLTIQRTQQEDSAVYLCASSPSLGTGWEKLFFGSGTQLSVL.

The chain uses TRBV7-2 and TRBJ2-7; D gene unclear. The CDR3 is made up of 13 amino acids. Germline CDR1 reads SGHTA; CDR2 reads FQGNSA. V lost 6 bases, J lost 3 bases, and 12 bases lay in between. The CDR3 DNA reads TGTGCCAGCAGTTTATCTCTAGGCTACGAGCAGTACTTC. Translating gives CASSLSLGYEQYF.

This chain links TRBV20-1 with TRBJ1-4, with 10 nucleotides matching TRBD1. CDR1 DFQATT and CDR2 SNEGSKA come from the germline V gene (reference sequence). V was pared by 6 bases and J by 3 bases, with 7 bases of the junction left unmatched. This CDR3 region has 15 residues. Written as DNA, the CDR3 is TGCAGTGCCCCTCCCGGGACAGGGGCTAATGAAAAACTGTTTTTT. Its translation is CSAPPGTGANEKLFF.

The genes are TRBV24-1 and TRBJ1-5; D is unclear. Trimming removed 3 bases at V and 4 bases at J, with 15 bases between. CDR3 length equals 16 residues. The germline gives CDR1 KGHDR, CDR2 SFDVKD. This CDR3 reads CATSDNRGELNQPQHF. For the CDR3, the DNA is TGTGCCACCAGTGATAACCGTGGGGAGCTGAATCAGCCCCAGCATTTT.

The V gene is TRBV2, the J gene TRBJ2-7; D may be TRBD1 (5 bases). Germline V gene lookup returns CDR1 SNHLY and CDR2 FYNNEI. The CDR3 is 14 amino acids. Trimming pared 6 bases from V and 1 base from J, leaving 13 bases between. The CDR3 DNA is TGTGCCAGCAGGCTAGACAGTCAATCCTACGAGCAGTACTTC. It encodes CASRLDSQSYEQYF.

This clonotype was seen a handful of times. This chain links TRBV4-1 with TRBJ2-7, with unresolved D. CDR3 size: 14 residues. The germline V gene has CDR1 MGHRA and CDR2 YSYEKL. The V and J ends lost 3 bases and 3 bases respectively, with 12 bases between them. The CDR3: CASSHTGRIYEQYF. In DNA form, the CDR3 reads TGCGCCAGCAGCCACACCGGTAGGATCTACGAGCAGTACTTC.

This clonotype was seen many times. V usage is TRBV15 and J usage is TRBJ2-7; D may be TRBD1 or TRBD2 (5 bases each). Per the germline V gene, CDR1 is LNHNV and CDR2 is YYDKDF (reference sequence). This CDR3 contains 14 residues. V gave up 5 bases and J gave up 2 bases, with 13 bases separating them. Written as DNA, the CDR3 is TGTGCCACCAGCCTCGATCGGGGCACCTACGAGCAGTACTTC. Translation gives CATSLDRGTYEQYF.

J is TRBJ1-3 and V is TRBV5-1; D call uncertain. The CDR3 runs 13 residues. With 0 bases removed from V and 8 bases from J, the gap between germline ends came to 9 bases. CDR1 is SGHRS, CDR2 YFSETQ, per germline. DNA of the CDR3: TGCGCCAGCAGCTTGGACCTTGGGGACACCATATATTTT. Its translation: CASSLDLGDTIYF. Variable domain in full (rest from reference TRBV5-1 and TRBJ1-3): KAGVTQTPRYLIKTRGQQVTLSCSPISGHRSVSWYQQTPGQGLQFLFEYFSETQRNKGNFPGRFSGRQFSNSRSEMNVSTLELGDSALYLCASSLDLGDTIYFGEGSWLTVV.

This chain joins TRBV20-1 and TRBJ1-5; the match to TRBD1 covers 7 bases. The germline V gene has CDR1 DFQATT and CDR2 SNEGSKA (reference sequence). The CDR3 spans 15 residues. J gave up 5 bases and V 3 bases, and 10 bases lay outside the gene matches. CDR3 residues: CSARGTVQGYQPQHF. CDR3 bases: TGCAGTGCTAGGGGGACAGTTCAGGGTTATCAGCCCCAGCATTTT.